What follows are 28 T cell receptor beta chains derived from one specimen sequenced in a study of blood T cells in healthy people across ages. PCR was performed a second time for about 7 to 12 cycles using a sample-barcoded 5' primer and a J-beta primer mix. TCRdb analysed the 5' RACE reads with MiXCR anew, one entry per CDR3 protein. The data show over 1,500,000 distinct CDR3 sequences, around 50% seen once. Specimen: blood. The receptors derive from a woman aged 40 to 50 in good health.

This clonotype was counted a few times. V and J are TRBV29-1 and TRBJ1-2, with 7 positions matching TRBD1. Trimming took 5 bases from V and 5 from J; bases not matched to a gene: 8. This CDR3 is built from 13 residues. Germline CDR1 SQVTM, CDR2 ANQGSEA. The CDR3 DNA reads as TGCAGCGTTATACTACAGGGGTCGTATGGCTACACCTTC. It is translated as CSVILQGSYGYTF.

The chain combines TRBV13 with TRBJ1-1; D gene uncertain. Germline values: CDR1 PRHDT, CDR2 FYEKMQ (reference sequence). This CDR3 contains 15 residues. Trimming took 0 bases from V and 4 from J, leaving 12 bases between them. CDR3 bases: TGTGCCAGCAGCTTAGGGGCAGCTGTAGGCACTGAAGCTTTCTTT. This gives the protein CASSLGAAVGTEAFF.

The chain employs TRBV20-1 and TRBJ2-3; maybe TRBD1 (6 bases). V was clipped by 5 bases and J by 4 bases, with 25 bases between them. The CDR3 runs to 17 residues. Germline V CDR1 and CDR2: DFQATT, SNEGSKA (reference sequence). Written as DNA, the CDR3 is TGCAGTGCTCCAACAGGGCCGCGTCACTTGAGTCCAGATACGCAGTATTTT. As protein: CSAPTGPRHLSPDTQYF.

This clonotype was detected a few times. The CDR3, as DNA: TGCGCCAGCAGCCAAGAGTGGAGAGGCACAGATACGCAGTATTTT. Its translation: CASSQEWRGTDTQYF. V usage is TRBV4-3 and J usage is TRBJ2-3; D not certain. V lost 0 bases and J 1 base, leaving 8 bases between the germline ends. The CDR3 is 15 residues long. Germline CDR1 and CDR2: LGHNA and YSLEER.

The chain combines TRBV5-1 with TRBJ2-1; 9 nucleotides line up with TRBD2. This CDR3 has 17 amino acids. Germline loops: CDR1 SGHRS, CDR2 YFSETQ. V shed 0 bases and J 3 bases; nucleotides not matched to a gene: 7. The CDR3 DNA is TGCGCCAGCAGCTTGGGCGGGGGGGCCCCTGGCTACAATGAGCAGTTCTTC. It specifies CASSLGGGAPGYNEQFF.

This chain links TRBV7-2 with TRBJ2-1; 11 nucleotides match TRBD1. The CDR3 covers 16 residues. V dropped 0 bases and J dropped 2; count of bases not matched to a gene: 0. Looked up from germline, CDR1 is SGHTA and CDR2 is FQGNSA. CDR3 amino acids: CASSLAGQGAYNEQFF. CDR3 coding DNA: TGTGCCAGCAGCTTAGCGGGACAGGGGGCCTACAATGAGCAGTTCTTC.

This clonotype was found a few times. V and J are TRBV24-1 and TRBJ2-1; D is tentatively TRBD1 or TRBD2 (5 bases each). The CDR3 is 20 amino acids. Germline values: CDR1 KGHDR, CDR2 SFDVKD. The ends were cut back, 4 bases at V and 0 bases at J, with 24 bases in the middle. The CDR3 bases are TGTGCCACCAGTGACCCTGTTCGGGGTCGGGGCCACGTCTCCTACAATGAGCAGTTCTTC. Residues: CATSDPVRGRGHVSYNEQFF.

This clonotype was observed a handful of times. The chain links TRBV20-1 to TRBJ1-5, with unresolved D. The germline V gene has CDR1 DFQATT and CDR2 SNEGSKA (reference sequence). The ends were cut back, 6 bases at V and 0 bases at J, with 12 bases in the middle. The CDR3 has 14 residues. The CDR3 loop reads CSAVRVSSNQPQHF. In nucleotides, the CDR3 is TGCAGTGCCGTAAGGGTCTCTAGCAATCAGCCCCAGCATTTT.

This clonotype showed up just a few times. The rearrangement joins TRBV5-6 to TRBJ2-1; D is possibly TRBD1 (6 bases). This CDR3 has 16 amino acids. Per germline, CDR1 SGHDT and CDR2 YYEEEE. Trimming took off 2 bases at V and 6 bases at J, with 18 bases between the two ends. CDR3 DNA: TGTGCCAGCAGCTTCGGTCAGGGCAGGGGTCCCAATGAGCAGTTCTTC. Protein sequence: CASSFGQGRGPNEQFF.

J is TRBJ2-1 and V is TRBV3-1; the D is unclear. Judging by the DNA end, TRBJ2-7 fits better; the J call may be wrong. Germline V lookup: CDR1 LGHDT, CDR2 YNNKEL (reference sequence). The CDR3 spans 15 residues. CDR3: CASSQDQVRYNEQYF. CDR3 bases: TGTGCCAGCAGCCAAGATCAGGTACGGTACAATGAGCAGTACTTC.

In its sample, this clonotype was seen a few times. The gene calls are TRBV27 and TRBJ1-6, with D tentatively TRBD1 (6 bases). The CDR3 length is 15 residues. V was shortened by 5 bases and J by 6 bases, with 14 bases between the two germline ends. The germline CDR1 and CDR2 sequences are MNHEY and SMNVEV (reference sequence). This CDR3 reads CASSPPQGINSPLHF. The CDR3 DNA follows: TGTGCCAGCAGTCCCCCCCAGGGGATTAATTCACCCCTCCACTTT.

This clonotype was detected only a few times. The rearrangement uses TRBV20-1 and TRBJ2-7; TRBD2 matches 10 bases. The CDR3 is 15 residues long. Germline CDR1 is DFQATT and CDR2 is SNEGSKA (reference sequence). J was trimmed by 1 base and V by 2 bases; bases with no gene match: 5. The CDR3 DNA reads as TGCAGTGCTAGATCCACTAGCGGGGTTTCCTACGAGCAGTACTTC. Translation: CSARSTSGVSYEQYF.

The rearrangement joins TRBV20-1 to TRBJ2-3, with TRBD1 matching 9 bases. The ends lost 2 bases at V and 4 bases at J; junction bases unmatched: 10. Germline V gene lookup returns CDR1 DFQATT and CDR2 SNEGSKA (reference sequence). CDR3 length: 16 residues. CDR3 sequence reads: CSARIPGQGFSDTQYF. In nucleotides, the CDR3 is TGCAGTGCTAGAATCCCCGGACAGGGGTTCTCAGATACGCAGTATTTT.

This clonotype was counted a few times. The chain couples TRBV12-3 or TRBV12-4 to TRBJ2-3; D is perhaps TRBD1 (8 bases). CDR3 length: 17 residues. Trimming removed 6 bases from V and 5 bases from J, with 24 bases in between. The CDR3 nucleotides are TGTGCCAGCAGCTCTAGTGAGCTGGACAGGGAGGGAGATACGCAGTATTTT. Translation: CASSSSELDREGDTQYF.

This clonotype has only a few counts. The chain is built from TRBV27 and TRBJ1-2; D might be TRBD1 (5 bases). V was pared by 5 bases and J by 8 bases, with 18 bases between. Germline V gene data show CDR1 as MNHEY and CDR2 as SMNVEV (reference sequence). The CDR3 is made up of 14 amino acids. The CDR3 DNA follows: TGTGCCAGCAGTGGAACAGGCCTCAGACGAGGCTACACCTTC. Its protein is CASSGTGLRRGYTF.

There are a few counts of this clonotype. The gene calls are TRBV14 and TRBJ2-5; 10 nucleotides align to TRBD2. This CDR3 is 15 amino acids long. The V gene's germline CDR1 is SGHDN and CDR2 FVKESK. J gave up 5 bases and V 2 bases, and 5 bases lay outside the gene matches. CDR3 in amino acids: CASSQLSGGAETQYF. CDR3 in DNA: TGTGCCAGCAGCCAACTGAGCGGGGGGGCGGAGACCCAGTACTTC.

The sample holds one count of this clonotype. V usage is TRBV7-6 and J usage is TRBJ2-5; TRBD2 matches at 8 bases. The V and J ends lost 2 bases and 11 bases, in that order; junction bases with no gene match: 13. CDR1 SGHVS and CDR2 FNYEAQ come from the germline V gene. This CDR3 contains 15 residues. As DNA, the CDR3 is TGTGCCAGCAGCTTAAATGGCGGGGGGTACAATGAGCAGTACTTC. Encoded protein: CASSLNGGGYNEQYF. Supplemented by reference TRBV7-6 and TRBJ2-5, the full variable domain reads GAGVSQSPRYKVTKRGQDVALRCDPISGHVSLYWYRQALGQGPEFLTYFNYEAQQDKSGLPNDRFSAERPEGSISTLTIQRTEQRDSAMYRCASSLNGGGYNEQYFGPGTRLLVL.

This clonotype was recorded a few times. This chain connects TRBV12-3 or TRBV12-4 to TRBJ1-6; 8 bases align to TRBD1. The CDR3 length is 16 residues. V was clipped by 6 bases and J by 1 base; unmatched bases: 5. CDR3 bases: TGTGCCAGCAGACATACAGGGGGTTCCTATAATTCACCCCTCCACTTT. As protein: CASRHTGGSYNSPLHF.

This chain uses TRBV25-1 with TRBJ1-5, with 11 nucleotides matching TRBD1. Germline CDR1 is MGHDK and CDR2 is SYGVNS. The CDR3 is 19 amino acids. V lost 4 bases, J lost 0 bases, and 11 bases stayed unmatched. Here the CDR3 reads CASSGRDRGDNLSNQPQHF. CDR3 bases: TGTGCCAGCAGTGGCCGGGACAGGGGGGACAACCTTAGCAATCAGCCCCAGCATTTT.

This clonotype was seen a few times. The CDR3: CASSQGDRVNEQFF. CDR3 nucleotide sequence: TGTGCCAGCAGCCAAGGCGACAGGGTCAATGAGCAGTTCTTC. The genes are TRBV4-2 and TRBJ2-1; 7 positions agree with TRBD1. The CDR3 extends over 14 amino acids. Germline V gives CDR1 LGHNA, CDR2 YNFKEQ. J gave up 6 bases and V 1 base, and 3 bases lay outside the gene matches.

The rearrangement links TRBV18 to TRBJ2-7, with 7 bases matching TRBD1. CDR3 length: 14 residues. The J segment lost 7 bases and the V segment lost 3 bases, leaving 9 bases of the junction unmatched. The germline V gene encodes CDR1 KGHSH and CDR2 LQKENI. The CDR3 loop is CASSPQTGMCEQYF. For the CDR3, the DNA is TGTGCCAGCTCACCCCAGACAGGGATGTGTGAGCAGTACTTC.

The J gene is TRBJ2-1, the V gene TRBV7-2; 7 bases are a match to TRBD1. The length of the CDR3 is 17 residues. Germline V gene lookup returns CDR1 SGHTA and CDR2 FQGNSA. J was trimmed by 2 bases and V by 1 base; bases with no gene match: 8. As DNA, the CDR3 is TGTGCCAGCAGCTTAGGAGTCGTCGGACAGGCCTACAATGAGCAGTTCTTC. As protein: CASSLGVVGQAYNEQFF.

The sample holds one count of this clonotype. This chain links TRBV7-2 with TRBJ1-5; D possibly corresponds to TRBD1 (6 bases). Germline V lookup: CDR1 SGHTA, CDR2 FQGNSA. Trimming shortened V by 5 bases and J by 5 bases, and 16 bases separated the two germline ends. The CDR3 covers 15 residues. CDR3 region: CASSPYSGAYQPQHF. CDR3 nucleotide sequence: TGTGCCAGCAGCCCTTATTCAGGGGCCTATCAGCCCCAGCATTTT.

This clonotype turned up a few times. CDR3 protein: CASSPFGANVLTF. The CDR3 DNA reads as TGTGCCAGCAGCCCCTTCGGGGCCAACGTCCTGACTTTC. V usage is TRBV7-2 and J usage is TRBJ2-6; D is undetermined. This CDR3 is 13 amino acids long. V was cut by 5 bases and J by 4 bases, with 6 bases left in between. The germline V gene encodes CDR1 SGHTA and CDR2 FQGNSA. The variable domain in full, completed from reference TRBV7-2 and TRBJ2-6, reads GAGVSQSPSNKVTEKGKDVELRCDPISGHTALYWYRQSLGQGLEFLIYFQGNSAPDKSGLPSDRFSAERTGGSVSTLTIQRTQQEDSAVYLCASSPFGANVLTFGAGSRLTVL.

This chain uses TRBV20-1 with TRBJ2-3; TRBD2 matches at 14 bases. This CDR3 has 16 amino acids. Trimming at V came to 3 bases and at J to 3 bases, leaving 5 bases not matched to a gene. CDR1 is DFQATT, CDR2 SNEGSKA, per germline (reference sequence). CDR3 sequence (DNA): TGCAGTGCTAGTAGGACTAGCGGGGGGAAAACAGATACGCAGTATTTT. Amino acid sequence: CSASRTSGGKTDTQYF.

The table lists this clonotype with a few counts. The chain carries TRBV7-2 and TRBJ2-5; a weak D match, TRBD2 (6 bases). The DNA matches TRBJ2-7 better at its end, which makes the J call doubtful. Germline assignment: CDR1 SGHTA and CDR2 FQGNSA. There are 15 residues in the CDR3. CDR3: CASSSGGAALGEQYF. The CDR3 DNA is TGTGCCAGCAGTTCGGGCGGGGCAGCACTGGGCGAGCAGTACTTC.

This clonotype occurred a few times. The rearrangement links TRBV9 to TRBJ2-4, with 8 nucleotides matching TRBD1. The CDR3 sequence is 15 residues long. Trimming took 0 bases from V and 8 from J; bases not matched to a gene: 7. CDR1 SGDLS and CDR2 YYNGEE come from the germline V gene. The CDR3 loop reads CASSVAQGAVYIQYF. CDR3 sequence (DNA): TGTGCCAGCAGCGTAGCTCAGGGGGCTGTGTACATTCAGTACTTC.

This chain uses TRBV20-1 with TRBJ2-7; D remains ambiguous. The germline V and J ends were trimmed by 0 bases and 2 bases, with 11 bases remaining between them. Germline loops: CDR1 DFQATT, CDR2 SNEGSKA (reference sequence). The CDR3 is 14 amino acids. CDR3 sequence (DNA): TGCAGTGCTAGAGAGCCTGCGACGACCTACGAGCAGTACTTC. Translating it yields CSAREPATTYEQYF.